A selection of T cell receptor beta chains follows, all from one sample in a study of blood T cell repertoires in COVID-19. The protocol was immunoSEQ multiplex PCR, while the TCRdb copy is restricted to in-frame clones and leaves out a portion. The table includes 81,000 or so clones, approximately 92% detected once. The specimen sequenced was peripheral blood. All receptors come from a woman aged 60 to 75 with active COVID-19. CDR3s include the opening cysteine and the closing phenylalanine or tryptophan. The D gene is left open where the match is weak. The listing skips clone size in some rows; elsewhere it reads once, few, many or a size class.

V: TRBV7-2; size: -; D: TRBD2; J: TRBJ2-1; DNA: TGTGCCAGCAGCCCAGGGAGGGAGGGCTTAAGAGAGCAGTTCTTC; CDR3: CASSPGREGLREQFF
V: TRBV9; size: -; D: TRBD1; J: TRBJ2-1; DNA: TGTGCCAGCAGCGGATCGACAGGGGACCTCGAGAATGAGCAGTTCTTC; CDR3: CASSGSTGDLENEQFF
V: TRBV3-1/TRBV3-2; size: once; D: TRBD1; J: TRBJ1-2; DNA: TGTGCCAGCAGCCAAGATTTCAGGACAGGGGGCCTCTATGGCTACACCTTC; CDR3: CASSQDFRTGGLYGYTF
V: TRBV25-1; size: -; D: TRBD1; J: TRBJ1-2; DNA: TGTGCCAGCAGTGGTTATGAGGGACAGGGAAATGGCTACACCTTC; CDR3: CASSGYEGQGNGYTF
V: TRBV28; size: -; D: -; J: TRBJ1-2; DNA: TGTGCCAGCAGCGCGGGGGGGGCGCGAACTGGGGATGGCTACACCTTC; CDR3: CASSAGGARTGDGYTF
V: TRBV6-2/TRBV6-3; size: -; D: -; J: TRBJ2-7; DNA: TGTGCCAGCAGCCCCCCTTCTAGCGCCGAGCAGTACTTC; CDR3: CASSPPSSAEQYF
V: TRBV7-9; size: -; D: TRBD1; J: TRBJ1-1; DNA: TGTGCCAGCAGCCCCAGCCTCAAACAGGGGTTGGGCACTGAAGCTTTCTTT; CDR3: CASSPSLKQGLGTEAFF
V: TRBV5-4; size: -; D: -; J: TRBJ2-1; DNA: TGTGCCAGCAGCGGAGAACCAGGGGATGAGCAGTTCTTC; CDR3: CASSGEPGDEQFF
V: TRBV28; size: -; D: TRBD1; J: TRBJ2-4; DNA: TGTGCCAGCAGCCCCCGGACAGGGTCAAGGGGCCTAAACATTCAGTACTTC; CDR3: CASSPRTGSRGLNIQYF
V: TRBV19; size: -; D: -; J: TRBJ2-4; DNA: TGTGCCAGTAGTATTCCAGGGGTGACCAAAAACATTCAGTACTTC; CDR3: CASSIPGVTKNIQYF
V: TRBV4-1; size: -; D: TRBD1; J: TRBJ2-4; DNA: TGCGCCAGCAGCCTGGACAGGGCAAGAAACATTCAGTACTTC; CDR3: CASSLDRARNIQYF
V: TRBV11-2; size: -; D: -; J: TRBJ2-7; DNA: TGTGCCAGCAGCTTAGGAGGTTCTACCTACGAGCAGTACTTC; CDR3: CASSLGGSTYEQYF
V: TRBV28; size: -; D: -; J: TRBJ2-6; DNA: TGTGCCAGCAGTTTATTGGCCGCAGGGTCTGGGGCCAACGTCCTGACTTTC; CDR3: CASSLLAAGSGANVLTF
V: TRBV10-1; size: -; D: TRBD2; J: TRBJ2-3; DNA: TGCGCCAGCAGTGTTGGGACTAGCGGGACAGATACGCAGTATTTT; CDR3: CASSVGTSGTDTQYF
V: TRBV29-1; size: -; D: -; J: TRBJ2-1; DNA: TGCAGCGTTGAAGATCGTACCGACAGGATAAATGAGCAGTTCTTC; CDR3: CSVEDRTDRINEQFF
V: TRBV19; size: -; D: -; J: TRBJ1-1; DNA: TGTGCCAGTAGTCTTACAAGGGGGACTGAAGCTTTCTTT; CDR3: CASSLTRGTEAFF
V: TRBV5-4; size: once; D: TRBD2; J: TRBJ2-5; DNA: TGTGCCAGCAGCCATCGAAGACTAGCGGGAGGGATTCAAGAGACCCAGTACTTC; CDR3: CASSHRRLAGGIQETQYF
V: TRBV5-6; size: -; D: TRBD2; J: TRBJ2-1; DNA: TGTGCCAGCAGCTTATTTTTGCGGGAGGCCTACAATGAGCAGTTCTTC; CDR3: CASSLFLREAYNEQFF
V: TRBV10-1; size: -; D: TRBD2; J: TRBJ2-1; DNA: TGCGCCAGCAGTGAGGCCGGGCTAGCGGGTTACAATGAGCAGTTCTTC; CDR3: CASSEAGLAGYNEQFF
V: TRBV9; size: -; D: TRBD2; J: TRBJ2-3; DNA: TGTGCCAGCAGCCCCCAGGCTAGCGGGAGGGTAGGTGATACGCAGTATTTT; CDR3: CASSPQASGRVGDTQYF
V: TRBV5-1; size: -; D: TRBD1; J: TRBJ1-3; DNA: TGCGCCAGCAGGGCTCAGGGGGCCAGTGCGGCTGGAAACACCATATATTTT; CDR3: CASRAQGASAAGNTIYF
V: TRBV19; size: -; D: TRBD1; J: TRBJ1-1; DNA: TGTGCCAGTAGCGATCCGGGACAGGGGAGGAACACTGAAGCTTTCTTT; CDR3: CASSDPGQGRNTEAFF
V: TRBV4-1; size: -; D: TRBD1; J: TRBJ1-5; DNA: TGCGCCAGCAGCCAAGACGGGACAGGGGGCACTCAGCCCCAGCATTTT; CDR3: CASSQDGTGGTQPQHF
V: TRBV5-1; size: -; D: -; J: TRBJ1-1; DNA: TGCGCCAGCAGCCGGGGGGCCACAGGGTCGAACACTGAAGCTTTCTTT; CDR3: CASSRGATGSNTEAFF
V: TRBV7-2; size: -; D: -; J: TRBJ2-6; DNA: TGTGCCAGCAGCTGGACAGTTTCTTCTGGGGCCAACGTCCTGACTTTC; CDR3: CASSWTVSSGANVLTF
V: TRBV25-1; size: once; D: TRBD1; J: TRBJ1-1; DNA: TGTGCCAGCAGTCTACAGGGGCTCACTGAAGCTTTCTTT; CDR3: CASSLQGLTEAFF
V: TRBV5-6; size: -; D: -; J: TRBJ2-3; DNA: TGTGCCAGCAGCTCCCGTGGACAGCCACCTAGCACAGATACGCAGTATTTT; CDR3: CASSSRGQPPSTDTQYF
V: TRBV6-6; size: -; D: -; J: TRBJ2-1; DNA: TGTGCCAGCAGTAAGGGGGAGTACAATGAGCAGTTCTTC; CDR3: CASSKGEYNEQFF
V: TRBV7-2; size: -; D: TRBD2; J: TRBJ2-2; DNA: TGTGCCAGCAGCTCGGGACTAGCGGGATTCGGGGAGCTGTTTTTT; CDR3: CASSSGLAGFGELFF
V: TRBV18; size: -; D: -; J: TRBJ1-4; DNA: TGTGCCAGCTCACCAGAGGGTGAAAAACTGTTTTTT; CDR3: CASSPEGEKLFF
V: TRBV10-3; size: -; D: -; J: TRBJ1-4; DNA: TGTGCCATCAGTGAAAGGACTGGGGGGATGAGTGAAAAACTGTTTTTT; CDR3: CAISERTGGMSEKLFF
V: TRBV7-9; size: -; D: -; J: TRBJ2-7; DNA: TGTGCCAGCAGCTTAGAGCTTAGCGCTACCTCCTACGAGCAGTACTTC; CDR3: CASSLELSATSYEQYF
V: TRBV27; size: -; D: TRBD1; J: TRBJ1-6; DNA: TGTGCCAGCAGTTTTAGCGGACAGGGCAGCTCACCCCTCCACTTT; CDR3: CASSFSGQGSSPLHF
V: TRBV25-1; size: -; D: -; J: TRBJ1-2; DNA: TGTGCCAGCAGTCGGAGAAGTTTGTATGGCTACACCTTC; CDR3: CASSRRSLYGYTF
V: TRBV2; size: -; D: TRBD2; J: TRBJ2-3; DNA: TGTGCCGGTCAGCGGGAGGCCACAGATACGCAGTATTTT; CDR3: CAGQREATDTQYF
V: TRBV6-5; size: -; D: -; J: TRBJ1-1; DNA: TGTGCCAGCAAAAGGGCCGGGGGCACTGAAGCTTTCTTT; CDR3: CASKRAGGTEAFF
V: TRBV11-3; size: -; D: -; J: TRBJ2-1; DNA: TGTGCCAGCAGCTTGATAAGGCCTAGTTCCAATGAGCAGTTCTTC; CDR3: CASSLIRPSSNEQFF
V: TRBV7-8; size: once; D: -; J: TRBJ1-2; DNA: TGTGCCAGCAGCTTACAACAGGGCGATGGCTACACCTTC; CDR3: CASSLQQGDGYTF
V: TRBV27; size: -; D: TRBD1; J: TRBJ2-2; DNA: TGTGCCAGCAGAACAGGACAGGGGCCGACCGGGGAGCTGTTTTTT; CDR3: CASRTGQGPTGELFF
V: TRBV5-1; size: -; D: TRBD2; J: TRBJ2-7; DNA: TGCGCCAGCAGCTTGGCCGGGAGGGTCGCCTACGAGCAGTACTTC; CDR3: CASSLAGRVAYEQYF
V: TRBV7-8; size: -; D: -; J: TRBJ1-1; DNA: TGTGCCAGCAGCTGGACCTGGGGCAACACTGAAGCTTTCTTT; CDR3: CASSWTWGNTEAFF
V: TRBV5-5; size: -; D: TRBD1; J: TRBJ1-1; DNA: TGTGCCAGCAGCTTACGGACAGGGGGAGAGACTGAAGCTTTCTTT; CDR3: CASSLRTGGETEAFF
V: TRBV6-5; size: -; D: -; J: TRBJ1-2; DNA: TGTGCCAGCAGCACCTTGCGGGGGGGCTACTATGGCTACACCTTC; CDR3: CASSTLRGGYYGYTF
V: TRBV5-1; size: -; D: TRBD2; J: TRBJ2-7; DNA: TGCGCCAGCAGCGGTGGGACTAGCGGGGGATCGCGGGCCCACGAGCAGTACTTC; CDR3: CASSGGTSGGSRAHEQYF
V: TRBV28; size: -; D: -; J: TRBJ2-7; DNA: TGTGCCAGCAGTTCCGGGGACTACGAGCAGTACTTC; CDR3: CASSSGDYEQYF
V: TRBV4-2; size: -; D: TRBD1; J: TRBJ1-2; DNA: TGTGCCAGCAGCCAGGCTGAGACAGGGCATGGCTACACCTTC; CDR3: CASSQAETGHGYTF
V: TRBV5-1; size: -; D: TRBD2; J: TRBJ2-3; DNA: TGCGCCAGCAGCTTTCGACTAGCGGGGGCTCTTGATACGCAGTATTTT; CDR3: CASSFRLAGALDTQYF
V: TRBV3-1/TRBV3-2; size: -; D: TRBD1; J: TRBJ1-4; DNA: TGTGCCAGCAGCAACACAGGGGGGTATAATGAAAAACTGTTTTTT; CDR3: CASSNTGGYNEKLFF
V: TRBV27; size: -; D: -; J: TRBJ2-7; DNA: TGTGCCAGCGGGGGGAACCCATCCTACGAGCAGTACTTC; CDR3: CASGGNPSYEQYF